The 3 T cell receptor beta chains reported below all come from one sample, sequenced in a study of cytomegalovirus exposure and HLA in healthy donors (dated by TCRdb to the late 2010s). Libraries were built with the immunoSEQ multiplex PCR assay. Imported from immuneACCESS, the table was reduced by TCRdb to in-frame sequences with V and J called. These copies leave out some clones; in studies compared against another copy, an unresolved V gene accounts for under half, and the cause of the remainder is not known. This sample holds around 98,000 clones; around 88% were observed only once. The ten largest account for under 4.5% of the sample. Material: PBMCs. The receptors were sampled from a woman aged 30 to 39 in good health and CMV-seronegative.

The chain recombines TRBV5-1 with TRBJ2-2; 11 nucleotides line up with TRBD1. J was trimmed by 8 bases and V by 4 bases; bases with no gene match: 10. CDR3 size: 16 residues. Germline CDR1 and CDR2: SGHRS and YFSETQ. The CDR3 DNA follows: TGCGCCAGCAGCCTTACCGGGACAGGGGGTACGGGGGAGCTGTTTTTT. As protein: CASSLTGTGGTGELFF. Filled out from reference TRBV5-1 and TRBJ2-2, the complete variable domain reads KAGVTQTPRYLIKTRGQQVTLSCSPISGHRSVSWYQQTPGQGLQFLFEYFSETQRNKGNFPGRFSGRQFSNSRSEMNVSTLELGDSALYLCASSLTGTGGTGELFFGEGSRLTVL.

The chain is built from TRBV27 and TRBJ1-2; tentatively, D is TRBD1 (5 bases). In germline, CDR1 is MNHEY, CDR2 SMNVEV (reference sequence). The CDR3 has 14 amino acids. V was shortened by 6 bases and J by 2 bases, with 13 bases between the two germline ends. The CDR3 here is CASSLARGNYGYTF. The CDR3 region has the DNA TGTGCCAGCAGCTTGGCGCGGGGGAACTATGGCTACACCTTC.

This sequence joins TRBV18 and TRBJ1-6; TRBD1 might be the D (5 bases). The CDR3 runs to 13 residues. Between the trimmed V and J ends, which lost 7 bases and 9 bases, there was a span of 13 bases. Germline V CDR1 and CDR2: KGHSH, LQKENI. Here the CDR3 DNA reads TGTGCCAGCTTTGACGTCGGGGGTTCACCCCTCCACTTT. Residues: CASFDVGGSPLHF.